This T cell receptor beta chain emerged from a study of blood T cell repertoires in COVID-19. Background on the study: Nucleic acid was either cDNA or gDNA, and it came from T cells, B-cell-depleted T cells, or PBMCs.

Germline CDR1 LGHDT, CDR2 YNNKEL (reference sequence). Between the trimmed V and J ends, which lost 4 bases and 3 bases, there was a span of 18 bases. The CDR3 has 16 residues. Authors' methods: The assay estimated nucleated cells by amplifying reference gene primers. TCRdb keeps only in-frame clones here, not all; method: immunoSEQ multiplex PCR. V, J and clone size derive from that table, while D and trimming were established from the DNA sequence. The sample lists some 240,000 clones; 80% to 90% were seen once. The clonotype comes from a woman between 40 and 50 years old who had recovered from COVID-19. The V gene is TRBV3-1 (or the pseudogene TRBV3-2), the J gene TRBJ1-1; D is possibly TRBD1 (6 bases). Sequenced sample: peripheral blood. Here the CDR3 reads CASSRRGGGGYTEAFF. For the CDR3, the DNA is TGTGCCAGCAGCCGGCGGGGGGGCGGTGGGTACACTGAAGCTTTCTTT.